Included here is one T cell receptor beta chain sequence, with context. A single record per CDR3 protein comes from TCRdb applying MiXCR to the 5' RACE reads. In the table there are hundreds of thousands of distinct CDR3 sequences, 15% to 20% of which are singletons. Germline CDR1 reads SGHKS; CDR2 reads YYEKEE (reference sequence). The CDR3 spans 13 residues. J lost 3 bases, V lost 6 bases, and 4 bases had no gene match. The entry originates in a study of T-cell memory formation after mild COVID-19. V gene TRBV5-5 combines with J gene TRBJ1-1; TRBD1 matches 8 bases. The sequenced sample consisted of PBMCs or a T cell subset sorted from them (not recorded which). The clonotype originates from an adult woman who had mild COVID-19 (a few samples of this study predate the infection). Cell type and time point are not known. The CDR3 coding sequence is TGTGCCAGCACCGCGACAGGGGACACTGAAGCTTTCTTT. It translates to CASTATGDTEAFF.